A single sample is the source of the 25 T cell receptor beta chains below, sequenced in a study of cytomegalovirus exposure and HLA in healthy donors. The PCR contained 60 Vbeta and 13 Jbeta primers. Generated by immunoSEQ multiplex PCR, the TCRdb table keeps only in-frame clones and is missing some. In the table there are some 200,000 clones, about 70% of which are singletons. The source material was PBMCs. The source of these receptors is a man in his forties or fifties in good health and CMV-seropositive.

Concerning this clone itself: At the DNA level, this CDR3 is encoded by other sequences in the same sample as well. This rearrangement joins TRBV9 to TRBJ1-3; 8 bases align to TRBD1. Unmatched junction bases numbered 8, after V lost 0 bases and J lost 3 bases. Germline V gene sequence: CDR1 SGDLS, CDR2 YYNGEE. The CDR3 has 17 amino acids. CDR3 protein: CASSVGDRYLSGNTIYF. The CDR3, as DNA: TGTGCCAGCAGCGTAGGGGACAGGTACTTAAGTGGAAACACCATATATTTT.

CDR3 amino acids: CATKTGWAGELFF. As DNA, the CDR3 is TGTGCCACTAAGACAGGGTGGGCCGGGGAGCTGTTTTTT. V gene TRBV6-1 combines with J gene TRBJ2-2; 7 nucleotides match TRBD1. The CDR3 loop spans 13 amino acids. Germline V lookup: CDR1 MNHNS, CDR2 SASEGT. Trimming cost V 10 bases and J 6 bases; bases outside gene matches: 8.

The chain employs TRBV5-1 and TRBJ2-3, with D tentatively TRBD1 (5 bases). The germline V gene has CDR1 SGHRS and CDR2 YFSETQ. Trimming removed 0 bases from V and 5 bases from J, with 10 bases in between. The CDR3 sequence is 14 residues long. In DNA, the CDR3 is TGCGCCAGCAGCTTGGAGGGGCGAGGAGATACGCAGTATTTT. Translating it yields CASSLEGRGDTQYF.

The J gene is TRBJ2-2, the V gene TRBV28, with D maybe TRBD1 (6 bases). Trimming pared 6 bases from V and 5 bases from J, leaving 13 bases between. Germline CDR1 and CDR2: MDHEN and SYDVKM. CDR3 length: 14 amino acids. The DNA of the CDR3 is TGTGCCAGCAGAGAGGCAGGGGAGACCGGGGAGCTGTTTTTT. Protein sequence: CASREAGETGELFF.

The chain recombines TRBV19 with TRBJ1-2, with TRBD1 matching over 7 bases. Germline V CDR1 and CDR2: LNHDA, SQIVND (reference sequence). V lost 6 bases to trimming and J lost 8 bases; unmatched junction nucleotides: 9. The CDR3 loop spans 13 amino acids. Here the CDR3 DNA reads TGTGCCAGTAGCTATGACAGGGAGGAAGGCTACACCTTC. It encodes CASSYDREEGYTF.

This clone was observed a few times. At the DNA level, this CDR3 is encoded by other sequences in the same sample as well. The genes are TRBV4-1 and TRBJ1-6; D uncertain. Germline V gene data show CDR1 as MGHRA and CDR2 as YSYEKL. Trimming cost V 0 bases and J 10 bases, with 4 bases left between them. CDR3 size: 12 residues. The CDR3 spells CASSQDRSPLHF. The DNA of the CDR3 is TGCGCCAGCAGCCAAGATCGGTCACCCCTCCACTTT.

The chain couples TRBV5-4 to TRBJ2-1, with 8 positions matching TRBD2. V was pared by 1 base and J by 1 base, with 10 bases of the junction left unmatched. CDR1 is SGHNT, CDR2 YYREEE, per germline (reference sequence). The CDR3 totals 18 residues. Here the CDR3 DNA reads TGTGCCAGCAGCTTGCCCAGCGGGGGAACCACTTCCTACAATGAGCAGTTCTTC. Translating gives CASSLPSGGTTSYNEQFF.

This clone was detected a few times. V usage is TRBV5-6 and J usage is TRBJ2-5, with 7 nucleotides matching TRBD1. Trimming removed 1 base from V and 5 bases from J; junction bases left unmatched: 8. Germline CDR1 is SGHDT and CDR2 is YYEEEE. This CDR3 comprises 15 residues. This chain's CDR3 is CASSLRELGGETQYF. CDR3 bases: TGTGCCAGCAGCTTGAGGGAATTAGGGGGCGAGACCCAGTACTTC.

The genes are TRBV19 and TRBJ1-2; D is possibly TRBD1 (5 bases). The CDR3 contains 16 residues. Trimming took off 5 bases at V and 4 bases at J, with 20 bases between the two ends. CDR1 and CDR2 (germline): LNHDA, SQIVND (reference sequence). The CDR3 sequence is CASSPQTKGATYGYTF. DNA of the CDR3: TGTGCCAGTAGTCCCCAGACGAAAGGGGCGACCTATGGCTACACCTTC.

The chain combines TRBV4-3 with TRBJ2-5, with D maybe TRBD1 (5 bases). The DNA end is a closer match to TRBJ2-7, so the J assignment may be wrong. The CDR3 contains 15 residues. Per the germline V gene, CDR1 is LGHNA and CDR2 is YSLEER. The CDR3, as DNA: TGCGCCAGCAGCCAAGAGGCAGGGTCCTCCTACGAGCAGTACTTC. This gives the protein CASSQEAGSSYEQYF.

This clone was counted a few times. The chain is built from TRBV7-8 and TRBJ2-7; D not certain. Trimming stripped 5 bases from V and 3 bases from J, with 5 bases between. In germline, CDR1 is SGHVS, CDR2 FQNEAQ. The CDR3 spans 11 residues. The CDR3 bases are TGTGCCAGCAGCCGACACTACGAGCAGTACTTC. Protein sequence: CASSRHYEQYF.

This clone appeared once. The CDR3 region is CASRPEGGLGTEAFF. DNA for the CDR3: TGTGCCAGCAGACCAGAGGGAGGTCTTGGCACTGAAGCTTTCTTT. The rearrangement uses TRBV9 and TRBJ1-1; D is undetermined. Germline lookup yields CDR1 SGDLS and CDR2 YYNGEE. Between the trimmed V and J ends, which lost 5 bases and 4 bases, there was a span of 18 bases. This CDR3 is built from 15 residues.

To note about this clone: This sample includes further DNA sequences coding for the same CDR3. The chain joins TRBV27 to TRBJ2-7, with D maybe TRBD2 (6 bases). This CDR3 is built from 13 residues. The germline V gene encodes CDR1 MNHEY and CDR2 SMNVEV (reference sequence). V was shortened by 2 bases and J by 3 bases, with 8 bases between the two germline ends. The chain's CDR3 is CASSLAGGYEQYF. CDR3 in DNA: TGTGCCAGCAGTTTAGCCGGGGGCTACGAGCAGTACTTC.

V gene TRBV7-2 combines with J gene TRBJ1-1, with D unclear. V was cut by 4 bases and J by 1 base, with 7 bases left in between. The CDR3 totals 13 residues. Germline V CDR1 and CDR2: SGHTA, FQGNSA. This chain's CDR3 is CASSYQENTEAFF. As DNA, the CDR3 is TGTGCCAGCAGCTATCAGGAGAACACTGAAGCTTTCTTT.

This chain uses TRBV15 with TRBJ2-5; the match to TRBD2 covers 8 bases. TRBJ2-7 explains the end of the DNA better; the J call may be wrong. Germline CDR1 LNHNV, CDR2 YYDKDF (reference sequence). This CDR3 spans 16 amino acids. The CDR3 nucleotides read TGTGCCACCAGCAGAGATTCCCCAGCGGGGGACCACGAGCAGTACTTC. Translation: CATSRDSPAGDHEQYF.

This clone was recorded only once. The chain employs TRBV5-1 and TRBJ2-5; D may be TRBD2 (6 bases). This CDR3 has 14 residues. V lost 4 bases and J lost 5, with 15 bases in between. CDR1 is SGHRS and CDR2 is YFSETQ in the germline V gene. CDR3 sequence (DNA): TGCGCCAGCAGCCCCGGGAGCAGTGCGGAGACCCAGTACTTC. Its translation is CASSPGSSAETQYF.

In its sample, this clone was seen a few times. The chain is built from TRBV2 and TRBJ1-2, with TRBD1 identical over 8 bases. CDR1 SNHLY and CDR2 FYNNEI come from the germline V gene. V shed 8 bases and J 5 bases; nucleotides not matched to a gene: 7. The CDR3 loop spans 13 amino acids. The CDR3 DNA sequence: TGTGCCAGCCCGGGAAGACAGGGGTATGGCTACACCTTC. Encoded protein: CASPGRQGYGYTF.

The V and J genes are TRBV11-2 and TRBJ1-4; D uncertain. The germline CDR1 and CDR2 sequences are SGHAT and FQNNGV. The CDR3 totals 14 residues. Trimming took 1 base from V and 4 from J, leaving 7 bases between them. CDR3 protein: CASSLGGDNEKLFF. Here the CDR3 DNA reads TGTGCCAGCAGCTTAGGGGGAGATAATGAAAAACTGTTTTTT.

The V gene is TRBV5-1, the J gene TRBJ1-1; unclear D gene. From germline, CDR1 is SGHRS and CDR2 YFSETQ. Trimming shortened V by 1 base and J by 5 bases, and 12 bases separated the two germline ends. This CDR3 has 14 residues. The CDR3 loop reads CASSLQAPPTEAFF. The DNA of the CDR3 is TGCGCCAGCAGCTTGCAGGCCCCCCCAACTGAAGCTTTCTTT.

A few counts support this clone. CDR3 loop: CASSLGTGTGNQETQYF. CDR3 in DNA: TGTGCCAGCAGCTTGGGGACAGGGACAGGCAACCAAGAGACCCAGTACTTC. The rearrangement uses TRBV7-2 and TRBJ2-5; 9 nucleotides line up with TRBD1. Germline V lookup: CDR1 SGHTA, CDR2 FQGNSA. The CDR3 is made up of 17 amino acids. Trimming cost V 3 bases and J 0 bases; bases outside gene matches: 8.

V is TRBV6-5 and J is TRBJ1-1, with D tentatively TRBD1 (6 bases). Per germline, CDR1 MNHEY and CDR2 SVGAGI. This CDR3 has 14 residues. V dropped 6 bases and J dropped 1 base, with 12 bases sitting between them. CDR3 nucleotide sequence: TGTGCCAGCAGCAGGGACATAAAGAACACTGAAGCTTTCTTT. Translated: CASSRDIKNTEAFF.

This chain uses TRBV6-4 with TRBJ2-3; TRBD2 aligns across 10 bases. The CDR3 runs to 15 residues. CDR1 MRHNA and CDR2 SNTAGT come from the germline V gene. Germline trimming cut 4 bases from V and 0 bases from J; bases unmatched to any gene: 1. CDR3 nucleotides: TGTGCCAGCAGTGCGACTAGCGGGAGCACAGATACGCAGTATTTT. This sequence encodes CASSATSGSTDTQYF.

The chain joins TRBV19 to TRBJ1-1; TRBD1 is a possible D gene (5 bases). The CDR3 runs to 15 residues. Trimming shortened V by 2 bases and J by 6 bases, and 16 bases separated the two germline ends. Germline V gene lookup returns CDR1 LNHDA and CDR2 SQIVND (reference sequence). The CDR3 is CASSISHRRGAEAFF. In nucleotides, the CDR3 is TGTGCCAGTAGTATATCCCACCGGAGGGGCGCTGAAGCTTTCTTT.

This chain joins TRBV19 and TRBJ2-1, with 9 bases lining up with TRBD2. The J segment lost 5 bases and the V segment lost 3 bases, leaving 5 bases of the junction unmatched. The CDR3 sequence is 15 residues long. Per germline, CDR1 LNHDA and CDR2 SQIVND (reference sequence). The CDR3 spells CASSMVQRGDNEQFF. CDR3 in DNA: TGTGCCAGTAGTATGGTCCAGCGGGGGGACAATGAGCAGTTCTTC.

The V gene is TRBV6-4, the J gene TRBJ2-2; 14 bases line up with TRBD2. The CDR3 extends over 17 amino acids. Per the germline V gene, CDR1 is MRHNA and CDR2 is SNTAGT. J gave up 4 bases and V 6 bases, and 7 bases lay outside the gene matches. This CDR3 reads CASRRTSGGIGTGELFF. The CDR3, as DNA: TGTGCCAGCAGGAGGACTAGCGGGGGGATCGGCACCGGGGAGCTGTTTTTT.